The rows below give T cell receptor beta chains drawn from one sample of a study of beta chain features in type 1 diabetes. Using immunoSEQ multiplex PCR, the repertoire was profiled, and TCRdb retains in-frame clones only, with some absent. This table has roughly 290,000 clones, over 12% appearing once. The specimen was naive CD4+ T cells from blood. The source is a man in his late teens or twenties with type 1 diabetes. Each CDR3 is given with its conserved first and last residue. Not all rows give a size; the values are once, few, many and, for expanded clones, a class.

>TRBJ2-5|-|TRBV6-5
CASTPGQVLRETQYF
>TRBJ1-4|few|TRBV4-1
CASSQDIRGEKLFF
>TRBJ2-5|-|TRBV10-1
CASSESWQTGETQYF
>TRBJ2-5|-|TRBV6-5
CASSYQGVKETQYF
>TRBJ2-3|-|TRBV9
CASSGGGTGRDTQYF
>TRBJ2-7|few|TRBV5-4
CASSHEDYEQYF
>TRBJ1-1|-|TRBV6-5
CASSYSSRGNTEAFF
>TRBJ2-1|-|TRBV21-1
CASSGPGDEQFF
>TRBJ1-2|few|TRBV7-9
CASRTPGQIYGYTF
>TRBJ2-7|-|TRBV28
CASGRQGLSYEQYF
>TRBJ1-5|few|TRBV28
CASSPTTGNDQPQHF
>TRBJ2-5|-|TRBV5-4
CASSLQRGQETQYF
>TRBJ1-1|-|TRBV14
CASANRRTGETEAFF
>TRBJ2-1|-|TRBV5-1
CASSSLGERAQGNEQFF
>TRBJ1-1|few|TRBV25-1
CASSDRRATTEAFF
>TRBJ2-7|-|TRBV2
CASSEDRSYEQYF
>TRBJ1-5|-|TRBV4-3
CASSQSATGYSNQPQHF
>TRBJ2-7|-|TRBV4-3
CASSQDLTRSISYEQYF
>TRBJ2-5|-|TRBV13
CASSPRGAGIETQYF
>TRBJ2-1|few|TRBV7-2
CASSFTGTSGLWEQFF
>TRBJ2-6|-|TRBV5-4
CASSQEGTGTGANVLTF
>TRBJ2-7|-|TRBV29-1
CSVGRTELGGEQYF
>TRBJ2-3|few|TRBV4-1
CASTNAPRLDTQYF
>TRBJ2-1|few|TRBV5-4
CASSHGLASHNEQFF
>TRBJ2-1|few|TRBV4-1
CASSQDLTSGRARPIF
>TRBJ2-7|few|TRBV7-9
CASSLAPAGSYEQYF
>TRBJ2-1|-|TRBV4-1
CASSQEWGSGGLYNEQFF
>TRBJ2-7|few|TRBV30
CAWSSDEREQYF
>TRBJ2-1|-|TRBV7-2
CASSSGRGRVYNEQFF
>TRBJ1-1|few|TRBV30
CAWARGLNTEAFF
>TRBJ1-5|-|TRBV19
CASRTRQLNQPQHF
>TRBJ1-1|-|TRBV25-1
CASSENRENTEAFF
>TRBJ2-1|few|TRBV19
CASSMGGQDEQFF
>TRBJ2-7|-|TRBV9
CASSLLRRSKRSYEQYF
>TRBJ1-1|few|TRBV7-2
CASSRGPNTEAFF
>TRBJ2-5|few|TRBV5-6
CASSLAGAETQYF
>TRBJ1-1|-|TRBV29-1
CSVRDRGSTEAFF
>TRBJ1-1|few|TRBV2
CASIGEGDTEAFF
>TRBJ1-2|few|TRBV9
CASSVRAERYGYTF